The TCR beta chain described here comes from a study of cytomegalovirus exposure and HLA in healthy donors. PCR used 60 Vbeta primers and 13 Jbeta primers. In the original workflow: Unique TCR beta chains totaled some 81 million in a later count, with roughly 10 million of them shared. Repertoires were generated with immunoSEQ multiplex PCR, while TCRdb's copy carries only in-frame clones and drops some. Clone size and the V and J calls come from that table; the DNA yielded D and trimming. Of nearly 200,000 clones in the sample, 70% to 80% are singletons; the top ten hold approximately 0.39%. As for this clone: Its antigen is as yet unknown.

Overall study findings and caveats: Several top significant clusters appeared, in a later analysis, to be linked to common viral pathogens.

V lost 4 bases and J lost 3, with 21 bases in between. The CDR3 length is 16 residues. Germline V gives CDR1 SQVTM, CDR2 ANQGSEA. Sequencing was performed on PBMCs. This chain connects TRBV29-1 to TRBJ1-2; weak D call: TRBD1 (6 bases). The clonotype comes from a male donor in good health and CMV-seropositive. CDR3 sequence (DNA): TGCAGCGTTGGAGGCACCCCTCAGGGGATTGACTATGGCTACACCTTC. Translated, it gives CSVGGTPQGIDYGYTF.